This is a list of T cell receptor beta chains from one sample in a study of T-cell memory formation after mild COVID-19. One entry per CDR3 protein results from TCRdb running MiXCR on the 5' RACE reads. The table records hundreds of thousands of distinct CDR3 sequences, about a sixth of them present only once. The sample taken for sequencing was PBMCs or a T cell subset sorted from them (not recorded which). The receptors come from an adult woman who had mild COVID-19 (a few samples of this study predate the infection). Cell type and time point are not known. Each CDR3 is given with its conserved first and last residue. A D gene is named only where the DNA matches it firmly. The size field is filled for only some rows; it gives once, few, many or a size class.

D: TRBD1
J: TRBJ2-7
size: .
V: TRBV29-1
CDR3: CSVGQGLIYEQYF
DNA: TGCAGCGTGGGACAGGGGTTGATCTACGAGCAGTACTTC

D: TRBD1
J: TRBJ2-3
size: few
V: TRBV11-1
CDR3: CASSGSRDRDRTDTQYF
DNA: TGTGCCAGCAGCGGAAGCCGGGACAGGGACCGCACAGATACGCAGTATTTT

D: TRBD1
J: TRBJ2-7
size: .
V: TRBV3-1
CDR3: CASSHPGQGIYEQYF
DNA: TGTGCCAGCAGCCACCCGGGACAGGGAATCTACGAGCAGTACTTC

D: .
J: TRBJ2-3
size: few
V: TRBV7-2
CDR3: CASSLGLLRPDTQYF
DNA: TGTGCCAGCAGCTTAGGACTTCTTAGACCAGATACGCAGTATTTT

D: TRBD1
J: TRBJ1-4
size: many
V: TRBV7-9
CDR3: CASSSRRQGATNEKLFF
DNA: TGTGCCAGCAGCTCGCGGCGACAGGGGGCAACTAATGAAAAACTGTTTTTT

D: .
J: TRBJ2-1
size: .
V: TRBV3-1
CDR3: CASSPMGAHNEQFF
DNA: TGTGCCAGCAGCCCTATGGGTGCCCACAATGAGCAGTTCTTC

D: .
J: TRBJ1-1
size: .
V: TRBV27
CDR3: CASRLFGKLNTEAFF
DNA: TGTGCCAGCAGATTATTCGGAAAACTCAACACTGAAGCTTTCTTT

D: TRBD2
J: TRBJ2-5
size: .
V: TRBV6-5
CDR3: CASSGRGETQYF
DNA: TGTGCCAGCAGCGGGAGGGGAGAGACCCAGTACTTC

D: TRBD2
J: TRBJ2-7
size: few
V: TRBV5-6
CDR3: CASRLSGGIDEQYF
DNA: TGTGCCAGCAGGCTTAGCGGGGGGATCGACGAGCAGTACTTC

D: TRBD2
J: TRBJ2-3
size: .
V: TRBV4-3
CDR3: CASSQEGAGGLTDTQYF
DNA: TGCGCCAGCAGCCAAGAGGGGGCGGGAGGCCTCACAGATACGCAGTATTTT

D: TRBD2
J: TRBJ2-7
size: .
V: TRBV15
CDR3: CATSGTSGRAYEQYF
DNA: TGTGCCACCAGCGGGACTAGCGGGAGGGCCTACGAGCAGTACTTC

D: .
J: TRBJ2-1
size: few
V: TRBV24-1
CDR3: CATSDGGVYNEQFF
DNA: TGTGCCACCAGTGACGGGGGAGTTTACAATGAGCAGTTCTTC

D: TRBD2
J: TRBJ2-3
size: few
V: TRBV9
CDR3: CASSVGPRGGTDTQYF
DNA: TGTGCCAGCAGCGTAGGGCCCCGGGGGGGCACAGATACGCAGTATTTT

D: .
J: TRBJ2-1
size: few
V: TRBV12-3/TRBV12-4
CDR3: CASSVRRGNYNEQFF
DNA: TGTGCCAGCAGTGTCCGAAGGGGTAACTACAATGAGCAGTTCTTC

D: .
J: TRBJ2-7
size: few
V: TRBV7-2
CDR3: CASSLQPVGYEQYF
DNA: TGTGCCAGCAGTTTACAACCCGTGGGGTACGAGCAGTACTTC

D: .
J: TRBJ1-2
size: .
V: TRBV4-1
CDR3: CASSQLLLPGRNYGYTF
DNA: TGCGCCAGCAGCCAACTTCTACTTCCGGGACGGAACTATGGCTACACCTTC

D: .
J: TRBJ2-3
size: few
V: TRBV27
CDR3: CASSLKGVTQYF
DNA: TGTGCCAGCAGTTTAAAGGGGGTTACGCAGTATTTT

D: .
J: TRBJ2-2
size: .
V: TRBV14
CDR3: CASSQELSSGELFF
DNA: TGTGCCAGCAGCCAAGAACTCTCTTCCGGGGAGCTGTTTTTT

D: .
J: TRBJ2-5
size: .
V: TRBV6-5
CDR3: CASRRQFVETQYF
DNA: TGTGCCAGCAGAAGGCAGTTCGTAGAGACCCAGTACTTC

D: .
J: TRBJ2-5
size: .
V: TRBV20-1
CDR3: CSANPPQGRGNQETQYF
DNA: TGCAGTGCCAACCCCCCTCAGGGTAGGGGCAACCAAGAGACCCAGTACTTC

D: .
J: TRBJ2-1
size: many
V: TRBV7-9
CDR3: CASSVGTYNEQFF
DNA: TGTGCCAGCAGTGTCGGGACTTACAATGAGCAGTTCTTC

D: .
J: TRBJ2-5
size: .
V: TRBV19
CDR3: CATGIAETQYF
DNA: TGTGCCACTGGGATTGCGGAGACCCAGTACTTC